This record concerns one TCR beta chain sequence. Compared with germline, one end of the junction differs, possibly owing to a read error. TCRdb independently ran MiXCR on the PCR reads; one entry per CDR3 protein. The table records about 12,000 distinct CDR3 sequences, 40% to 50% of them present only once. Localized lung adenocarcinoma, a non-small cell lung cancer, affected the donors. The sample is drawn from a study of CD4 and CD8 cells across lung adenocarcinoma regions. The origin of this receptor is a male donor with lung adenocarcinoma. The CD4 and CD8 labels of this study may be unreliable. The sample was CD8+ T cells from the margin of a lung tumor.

As DNA, the CDR3 is TGTGCCAGCAGTGAAGACCAGGTGCGCACCGAGGAGCTGTATTTT. Its translation: CASSEDQVRTEELYF. The chain couples TRBV6-1 to TRBJ2-2; D gene ambiguous. This CDR3 is built from 15 residues. CDR1 and CDR2 from the germline V gene are MNHNS and SASEGT.